Described below is a single T cell receptor beta chain sequence and its context. Its specificity is unknown. The trim removed 4 bases at V and 2 bases at J, leaving 10 bases unmatched. The germline V gene encodes CDR1 ENHRY and CDR2 SYGVKD. This CDR3 comprises 16 residues. These data are taken from a study of T cell responses to AZD1222 COVID-19 vaccine. Here immunoSEQ multiplex PCR was the method, and the copy in TCRdb shows in-frame clones only, minus some. This table has approximately 150,000 clones, around 90% appearing once. The study's findings and limits: Clonal diversity may have been underestimated, and the donors were mostly white British, with more females than males. Nearly half of unique spike-specific TCRs reportedly avoided B.1.351 and B.1.1.7 mutated regions. Scientists sampled the repertoires only once the peak T cell response had passed. Baseline serology detected seropositivity in only six or seven AZD1222 recipients.

Specimen: peripheral blood, collected 28 days after the second AZD1222 dose. J is TRBJ2-7 and V is TRBV10-3; 8 bases match TRBD1. This clonotype was sampled from an adult who received the AZD1222 COVID-19 vaccine. CDR3 sequence: CAISVGGQARTYEQYF. The CDR3 DNA reads TGTGCCATCAGTGTAGGGGGACAGGCTAGGACCTACGAGCAGTACTTC.